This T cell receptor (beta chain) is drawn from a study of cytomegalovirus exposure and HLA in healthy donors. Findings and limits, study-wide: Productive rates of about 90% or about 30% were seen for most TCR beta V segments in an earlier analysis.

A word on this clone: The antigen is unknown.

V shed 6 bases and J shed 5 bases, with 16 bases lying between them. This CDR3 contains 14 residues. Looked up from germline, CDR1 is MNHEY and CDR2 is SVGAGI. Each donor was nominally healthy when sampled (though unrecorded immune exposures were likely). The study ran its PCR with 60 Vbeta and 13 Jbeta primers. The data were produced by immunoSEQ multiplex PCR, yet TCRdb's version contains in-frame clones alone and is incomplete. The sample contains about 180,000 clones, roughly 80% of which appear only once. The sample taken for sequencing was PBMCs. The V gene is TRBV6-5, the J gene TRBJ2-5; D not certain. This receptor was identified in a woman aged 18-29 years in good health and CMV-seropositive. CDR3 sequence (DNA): TGTGCCAGCAGCAATGGCCGGGTGAGGGAGACCCAGTACTTC. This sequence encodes CASSNGRVRETQYF.